What follows are 22 T cell receptor beta chains derived from one specimen sequenced in a study of blood T cells in healthy people across ages. Alongside a J-beta primer mix, a sample-barcoded 5' primer served in a second PCR lasting about 6 to 12 cycles. TCRdb reprocessed the 5' RACE reads via MiXCR and lists one record per CDR3 protein. The data hold about 1.4 million distinct CDR3 sequences, with 59% observed a single time. The sequencing input was blood. The receptors originated from a man in his late teens or twenties in good health.

This chain uses TRBV5-4 with TRBJ2-1, with TRBD2 matching over 8 bases. Trimming cost V 1 base and J 15 bases; bases outside gene matches: 6. The CDR3 is 12 residues long. From germline, CDR1 is SGHNT and CDR2 YYREEE (reference sequence). The CDR3 nucleotides are TGTGCCAGCAGCTTGTTAGCGGGGCGTATGTTCTTC. Encoded protein: CASSLLAGRMFF. The variable domain in full, completed from reference TRBV5-4 and TRBJ2-1, reads ETGVTQSPTHLIKTRGQQVTLRCSSQSGHNTVSWYQQALGQGPQFIFQYYREEENGRGNFPPRFSGLQFPNYSSELNVNALELDDSALYLCASSLLAGRMFFGPGTRLTVL.

The CDR3 spells CASGVTRDTQYF. The CDR3 DNA follows: TGTGCTAGTGGGGTTACTAGGGATACGCAGTATTTT. This rearrangement joins TRBV12-5 to TRBJ2-3; weak D call: TRBD2 (5 bases). V was pared by 6 bases and J by 6 bases, with 10 bases between. The germline V gene encodes CDR1 LGHNT and CDR2 FRNRAP. CDR3 length equals 12 residues.

The chain combines TRBV29-1 with TRBJ1-5; D gene unclear. The CDR3 consists of 13 residues. Trimming took off 4 bases at V and 7 bases at J, with 14 bases between the two ends. Germline CDR1 reads SQVTM; CDR2 reads ANQGSEA. In DNA form, the CDR3 reads TGCAGCGTTGTGGCCGGGCTAGGGCAGCCCCAGCATTTT. This encodes CSVVAGLGQPQHF. The full variable domain, completed using reference TRBV29-1 and TRBJ1-5, is SAVISQKPSRDICQRGTSLTIQCQVDSQVTMMFWYRQQPGQSLTLIATANQGSEATYESGFVIDKFPISRPNLTFSTLTVSNMSPEDSSIYLCSVVAGLGQPQHFGDGTRLSIL.

The chain uses TRBV30 and TRBJ2-7; 11 bases fit TRBD2. Trimming at V came to 3 bases and at J to 3 bases, leaving 4 bases not matched to a gene. Germline V gene sequence: CDR1 GTSNPN, CDR2 SVGIG (reference sequence). The CDR3 spans 14 residues. The CDR3 protein is CAWSGGTSGYEQYF. CDR3 nucleotide sequence: TGTGCCTGGAGCGGTGGGACTAGCGGCTACGAGCAGTACTTC. Full variable domain (rest looked up from reference TRBV30 and TRBJ2-7): SQTIHQWPATLVQPVGSPLSLECTVEGTSNPNLYWYRQAAGRGLQLLFYSVGIGQISSEVPQNLSASRPQDRQFILSSKKLLLSDSGFYLCAWSGGTSGYEQYFGPGTRLTVT.

CDR3 sequence: CASSQDEDIQETQYF. The CDR3 region has the DNA TGCGCCAGCAGCCAAGATGAGGACATCCAAGAGACCCAGTACTTC. This sequence joins TRBV4-1 and TRBJ2-5; D may be TRBD1 (5 bases). This CDR3 region has 15 residues. Trimming took off 0 bases at V and 1 base at J, with 9 bases between the two ends. CDR1 and CDR2 from the germline V gene are MGHRA and YSYEKL.

The chain couples TRBV19 to TRBJ1-4; D uncertain. The germline V gene encodes CDR1 LNHDA and CDR2 SQIVND (reference sequence). Deletions cut 3 bases from V and 5 bases from J, with 16 bases between. The CDR3 consists of 16 residues. The CDR3 sequence is CASSMRRGGRNEKLFF. In DNA, the CDR3 is TGTGCCAGTAGTATGAGACGGGGAGGTCGGAATGAAAAACTGTTTTTT.

The table lists this clonotype with a few counts. This chain connects TRBV27 to TRBJ2-3; D is unclear. V was trimmed by 6 bases and J by 1 base, leaving 11 bases between them. The CDR3 sequence is 14 residues long. Germline V gene lookup returns CDR1 MNHEY and CDR2 SMNVEV (reference sequence). CDR3 sequence reads: CASSWVTGTDTQYF. The CDR3 nucleotides are TGTGCCAGCAGCTGGGTAACGGGCACAGATACGCAGTATTTT.

The chain employs TRBV7-8 and TRBJ2-5, with TRBD1 matching over 10 bases. With the DNA end fitting TRBJ2-4 better, the J assignment may be wrong. This CDR3 comprises 16 residues. Germline CDR1 SGHVS, CDR2 FQNEAQ. CDR3 sequence reads: CASSLQRGQGNDIQYF. CDR3 DNA: TGTGCCAGCAGCTTACAGCGGGGACAGGGGAATGACATTCAGTACTTC.

The CDR3, as DNA: TGTGCCAGCAGTTCATACAGGGAGTCAGACTATGGCTACACCTTC. Its protein is CASSSYRESDYGYTF. The chain couples TRBV12-3 or TRBV12-4 to TRBJ1-2; perhaps TRBD1 as D (6 bases). The germline V and J ends were trimmed by 4 bases and 3 bases, with 15 bases remaining between them. The CDR3 consists of 15 residues.

The chain has TRBV24-1 and TRBJ2-3; D may be TRBD1 (6 bases). CDR3 size: 14 residues. Germline V CDR1 and CDR2: KGHDR, SFDVKD. Trimming shortened V by 6 bases and J by 6 bases, and 15 bases separated the two germline ends. The CDR3 here is CATSRGQLADTQYF. The CDR3 DNA reads TGTGCCACCAGTCGGGGACAACTCGCGGATACGCAGTATTTT.

The rearrangement joins TRBV15 to TRBJ2-1; D unresolved. Germline-derived CDR1 and CDR2 are LNHNV and YYDKDF (reference sequence). V was trimmed by 6 bases and J by 0 bases, leaving 15 bases between them. CDR3 length equals 16 residues. CDR3 protein: CATRAEWGSSYNEQFF. The CDR3 bases are TGTGCCACCAGAGCAGAGTGGGGTAGCTCCTACAATGAGCAGTTCTTC.

In its sample, this clonotype was seen once. The CDR3: CASSPSGTALGANVLTF. In DNA, the CDR3 is TGTGCCAGCAGTCCCTCCGGGACGGCCCTCGGGGCCAACGTCCTGACTTTC. V and J are TRBV27 and TRBJ2-6; D is possibly TRBD1 or TRBD2 (5 bases each). Trimming shortened V by 5 bases and J by 4 bases, and 18 bases separated the two germline ends. The CDR3 length is 17 residues. The germline gives CDR1 MNHEY, CDR2 SMNVEV (reference sequence). The whole variable domain, filled in from reference TRBV27 and TRBJ2-6, reads EAQVTQNPRYLITVTGKKLTVTCSQNMNHEYMSWYRQDPGLGLRQIYYSMNVEVTDKGDVPEGYKVSRKEKRNFPLILESPSPNQTSLYFCASSPSGTALGANVLTFGAGSRLTVL.

V usage is TRBV12-3 or TRBV12-4 and J usage is TRBJ2-2, with 10 positions matching TRBD2. This CDR3 is built from 19 residues. J lost 1 base, V lost 6 bases, and 14 bases had no gene match. Here the CDR3 DNA reads TGTGCCAGCAGACCTACTAAAGGACTAGCGGCTAGGAACACCGGGGAGCTGTTTTTT. Its translation: CASRPTKGLAARNTGELFF.

V is TRBV11-2 and J is TRBJ2-5; no definite D call. Germline V CDR1 and CDR2: SGHAT, FQNNGV. The CDR3 consists of 12 residues. Trimming pared 4 bases from V and 4 bases from J, leaving 7 bases between. The CDR3 spells CASSSPTETQYF. The CDR3 DNA reads as TGTGCCAGCAGCTCCCCCACAGAGACCCAGTACTTC.

A remark on this clonotype: The junction does not match germline at one end; this may be a read error. The chain is built from TRBV27 and TRBJ1-2; D remains ambiguous. Germline-derived CDR1 and CDR2 are MNHEY and SMNVEV (reference sequence). CDR3 size: 12 residues. CDR3 nucleotides: TGTGCCGGCAGTGAAGGGCCTTATGGCTACACCTTC. The encoded protein is CAGSEGPYGYTF.

The gene calls are TRBV11-2 and TRBJ2-1; the match to TRBD2 covers 8 bases. Near its end, the DNA agrees better with TRBJ2-7, so the J call may be wrong. Germline V lookup: CDR1 SGHAT, CDR2 FQNNGV. The CDR3 extends over 15 amino acids. This CDR3 reads CASSTGLVTGNEQYF. CDR3 DNA: TGTGCCAGCAGCACGGGACTAGTGACGGGCAATGAGCAGTACTTC.

In its sample, this clonotype was seen a few times. This chain connects TRBV27 to TRBJ1-1; the D is unclear. Germline V gene lookup returns CDR1 MNHEY and CDR2 SMNVEV (reference sequence). CDR3 length equals 14 residues. V was clipped by 5 bases and J by 1 base, with 11 bases between them. CDR3 sequence (DNA): TGTGCCAGCAGTACCTCCGGTGCGAACACTGAAGCTTTCTTT. Protein sequence: CASSTSGANTEAFF.

This chain connects TRBV20-1 to TRBJ2-7, with 9 bases lining up with TRBD1. Germline CDR1 DFQATT, CDR2 SNEGSKA (reference sequence). V lost 5 bases, J lost 1 base, and 3 bases stayed unmatched. The CDR3 spans 13 residues. CDR3 in DNA: TGCAGTGCTCCCGGGACAGGGTCCTACGAGCAGTACTTC. This encodes CSAPGTGSYEQYF.

The chain has TRBV27 and TRBJ2-4; D is unresolved. The CDR3 contains 12 residues. V lost 9 bases, J lost 0 bases, and 6 bases lay in between. Germline values: CDR1 MNHEY, CDR2 SMNVEV (reference sequence). CDR3 loop: CARTLAKNIQYF. The CDR3 DNA follows: TGTGCCAGAACCTTAGCCAAAAACATTCAGTACTTC.

This chain links TRBV7-9 with TRBJ2-7; TRBD1 is a possible D gene (6 bases). V was clipped by 10 bases and J by 5 bases, with 18 bases between them. The CDR3 length is 13 residues. Germline CDR1 is SEHNR and CDR2 is FQNEAQ (reference sequence). The CDR3 region has the DNA TGTGCCACCCGGGGCAGGGGTTTCGACGAGCAGTACTTC. Amino acid sequence: CATRGRGFDEQYF.

The chain couples TRBV4-1 to TRBJ1-2; the match to TRBD1 covers 12 bases. This CDR3 has 15 amino acids. Losses at the gene ends were 5 bases for V and 7 bases for J; bases not matched to a gene: 8. Germline V gene sequence: CDR1 MGHRA, CDR2 YSYEKL. In nucleotides, the CDR3 is TGCGCCAGCAGCGTGGGACAGGGGGCGGTGGGTGGCTACACCTTC. This translates into CASSVGQGAVGGYTF.

V usage is TRBV10-3 and J usage is TRBJ1-1; D is uncertain. The length of the CDR3 is 13 residues. Germline CDR1 is ENHRY and CDR2 is SYGVKD. Deletions cut 4 bases from V and 5 bases from J, with 11 bases between. In DNA form, the CDR3 reads TGTGCCATCAGTGTCTCGCGGCAGACTGAAGCTTTCTTT. Residues: CAISVSRQTEAFF.